In its sample, the clone carrying this TCR beta chain ranks as medium-sized. The antigen remains undetermined. Documented time point: sample taken at primary tumor resection. The input material, whole RNA from tumor, nontumor lung or frozen PBMC, was sequenced unsorted. Germline assignment: CDR1 WSHSY and CDR2 SAAADI. Trimming cost V 5 bases and J 0 bases, with 8 bases left between them. This CDR3 contains 14 residues. A distinct unique molecular identifier was carried by each TCR cDNA molecule. TCRdb reprocessed the 5' RACE reads via MiXCR and lists one record per CDR3 protein. The top ten hold roughly a quarter of the sample, which has about 5,100 distinct CDR3 sequences, around 9.8% seen once. The data are from a study of spatial heterogeneity in lung cancer. Study results and limitations: Tumor mutation count correlated with how many alpha and beta TCRs expanded intratumorally.

This TCR derives from a female donor with early-stage non-small cell lung cancer. The sequencing used lung tumor tissue, collected at surgery. The gene calls are TRBV10-2 and TRBJ1-3, with D tentatively TRBD1 (6 bases). DNA of the CDR3: TGCGCCAGCAGTCCGGACAGCTCTGGAAACACCATATATTTT. Translated, it gives CASSPDSSGNTIYF.